This is a list of T cell receptor beta chains from one sample in a study of blood T cell repertoires in COVID-19. Only in-frame clones appear in the TCRdb table, and some are missing; sequencing was by immunoSEQ multiplex PCR. The table lists 250,000 to 300,000 clones, roughly nine tenths of them singletons. Sequences were obtained from PBMCs or T cells enriched from blood (not recorded which). These TCRs come from a human donor in a cohort exposed to, infected with or recovered from COVID-19 (not recorded which). The donor label of this sample is uncertain. CDR3s include the opening cysteine and the closing phenylalanine or tryptophan. The order of the fields is D gene, V gene, J gene, clone size, CDR3 protein, CDR3 DNA. A D gene is named only where the DNA matches it firmly. Expanded clones get a size class; other rows say once, few or many, or leave the size out.

NA	TRBV19	TRBJ1-5	NA	CASSIDPDYSNQPQHF	TGTGCCAGTAGTATAGATCCAGATTATAGCAATCAGCCCCAGCATTTT
NA	TRBV18	TRBJ1-6	once	CASSPMTVRGGDSPLHF	TGTGCCAGCTCACCGATGACAGTTCGGGGGGGTGATTCACCCCTCCACTTT
TRBD1	TRBV6-5	TRBJ1-6	NA	CASSYDRALNSPLHF	TGTGCCAGCAGTTACGACAGGGCATTGAATTCACCCCTCCACTTT
TRBD1	TRBV19	TRBJ1-4	few	CATSGQGVPRPEKLFF	TGTGCCACCTCCGGACAGGGGGTGCCCCGACCTGAAAAACTGTTTTTT
NA	TRBV7-2	TRBJ1-2	NA	CASSLEFTAGYTF	TGTGCCAGCAGCTTAGAGTTCACAGCCGGCTACACCTTC
NA	TRBV5-1	TRBJ2-1	NA	CASSLGQVNNEQFF	TGCGCCAGCAGCTTGGGACAGGTTAACAATGAGCAGTTCTTC
TRBD1	TRBV19	TRBJ2-1	NA	CASSPTGTDYNEQFF	TGTGCCAGTAGTCCAACCGGGACAGACTACAATGAGCAGTTCTTC
NA	TRBV3-1/TRBV3-2	TRBJ2-3	once	CASSQGPRRRGQDTQYF	TGTGCCAGCAGCCAAGGTCCCAGGCGGCGGGGGCAAGATACGCAGTATTTT
NA	TRBV3-1/TRBV3-2	TRBJ1-2	NA	CASYPGNGANYGYTF	TGTGCCAGCTACCCAGGGAACGGTGCTAACTATGGCTACACCTTC
NA	TRBV7-2	TRBJ2-5	NA	CASSLSPARGQETQYF	TGTGCCAGCAGCTTATCTCCGGCAAGAGGGCAAGAGACCCAGTACTTC
TRBD2	TRBV5-1	TRBJ2-3	NA	CASSSTSGGADTQYF	TGCGCCAGCAGCTCAACTAGCGGGGGGGCAGATACGCAGTATTTT
NA	TRBV27	TRBJ2-1	once	CASSLLSSSYNEQFF	TGTGCCAGCAGTTTATTGAGTTCCTCCTACAATGAGCAGTTCTTC
NA	TRBV19	TRBJ2-5	NA	CASSTRPLGGQETQYF	TGTGCCAGTAGTACCCGGCCCTTGGGGGGACAAGAGACCCAGTACTTC
NA	TRBV7-8	TRBJ1-3	NA	CASSMYSGNTIYF	TGTGCCAGCAGCATGTACTCTGGAAACACCATATATTTT
NA	TRBV19	TRBJ1-5	NA	CASSSYNQPQHF	TGTGCCAGTAGTAGCTACAATCAGCCCCAGCATTTT
TRBD1	TRBV7-2	TRBJ1-5	NA	CASSPHTGGSNQPQHF	TGTGCCAGCAGCCCACATACAGGGGGAAGCAATCAGCCCCAGCATTTT
NA	TRBV9	TRBJ2-3	once	CASSPRQPHTDTQYF	TGTGCCAGCAGCCCCAGACAACCTCACACAGATACGCAGTATTTT
TRBD1	TRBV11-2	TRBJ1-3	few	CASSLLRGRGQSGNTIYF	TGTGCCAGCAGCTTACTCCGGGGCAGGGGGCAATCTGGAAACACCATATATTTT
NA	TRBV4-1	TRBJ1-2	once	CASSQDKGDYGYTF	TGCGCCAGCAGCCAAGATAAGGGGGACTATGGCTACACCTTC
TRBD1	TRBV6-1	TRBJ2-7	NA	CASSGRTGFVSSDEQYF	TGTGCCAGCAGTGGGCGGACAGGGTTTGTGTCTAGTGACGAGCAGTACTTC
TRBD1	TRBV25-1	TRBJ2-7	NA	CASSLTGASSYEQYF	TGTGCCAGCAGTTTGACAGGGGCTAGCTCCTACGAGCAGTACTTC
NA	TRBV5-1	TRBJ2-1	NA	CASTQTVPPSNEQFF	TGCGCCAGCACCCAGACAGTCCCCCCGAGCAATGAGCAGTTCTTC
NA	TRBV29-1	TRBJ2-5	NA	CSVDRLVRGDETQYF	TGCAGCGTTGACAGACTAGTAAGGGGCGACGAGACCCAGTACTTC
NA	TRBV2	TRBJ2-3	NA	CASSPPRSTDTQYF	TGTGCCAGCAGCCCTCCCCGGAGCACAGATACGCAGTATTTT
TRBD2	TRBV5-1	TRBJ2-1	NA	CASSSLGAGGGNEQFF	TGCGCCAGCAGCTCCCTTGGAGCGGGGGGAGGCAATGAGCAGTTCTTC
TRBD1	TRBV19	TRBJ2-2	NA	CASSPVDRSGGELFF	TGTGCCAGTAGTCCAGTGGACAGGTCCGGCGGGGAGCTGTTTTTT
TRBD2	TRBV19	TRBJ2-3	NA	CASSIGLAGGSTDTQYF	TGTGCCAGTAGTATCGGGCTAGCGGGGGGGAGCACAGATACGCAGTATTTT
NA	TRBV2	TRBJ2-2	NA	CASRTARTNHGELFF	TGTGCCAGCAGGACCGCCCGGACAAACCACGGGGAGCTGTTTTTT
NA	TRBV19	TRBJ1-5	once	CASSSRLWGGANGYQPQHF	TGTGCCAGTAGTAGCCGCTTGTGGGGAGGGGCGAATGGGTATCAGCCCCAGCATTTT
NA	TRBV5-4	TRBJ2-5	NA	CATRPKGGKGETQYF	TGTGCCACCAGGCCCAAAGGGGGAAAGGGAGAGACCCAGTACTTC
NA	TRBV15	TRBJ2-2	NA	CATSALPGGELFF	TGTGCCACTTCGGCTCTACCAGGGGGGGAGCTGTTTTTT
TRBD2	TRBV9	TRBJ2-3	NA	CASSVISGGASTQYF	TGTGCCAGCAGCGTAATAAGCGGGGGGGCGTCTACGCAGTATTTT
TRBD1	TRBV3-1/TRBV3-2	TRBJ1-5	NA	CASSQNPPGTASNQPQHF	TGTGCCAGCAGCCAAAACCCTCCCGGGACAGCCAGCAATCAGCCCCAGCATTTT
NA	TRBV5-1	TRBJ2-1	few	CASSLVTALINEQFF	TGCGCCAGCAGCTTGGTGACAGCCTTAATTAATGAGCAGTTCTTC
NA	TRBV6-7	TRBJ1-4	many	CASSGTGWSNEKLFF	TGTGCCAGCAGTGGCACAGGGTGGTCTAATGAAAAACTGTTTTTT
NA	TRBV30	TRBJ2-3	few	CAWAGGRADTQYF	TGTGCCTGGGCCGGGGGGCGTGCAGATACGCAGTATTTT
NA	TRBV28	TRBJ1-3	NA	CASSPILDRSTGNTIYF	TGTGCCAGCAGTCCGATTCTCGACAGGAGCACTGGAAACACCATATATTTT
NA	TRBV5-1	TRBJ1-1	NA	CASSPAGDTEAFF	TGCGCCAGCAGCCCCGCCGGGGACACTGAAGCTTTCTTT
NA	TRBV7-8	TRBJ1-1	once	CASSPSGWGGNTEAFF	TGTGCCAGCAGCCCATCAGGCTGGGGAGGGAACACTGAAGCTTTCTTT
NA	TRBV15	TRBJ1-5	once	CATSERRAGNQPQHF	TGTGCCACCAGCGAAAGGAGGGCAGGGAATCAGCCCCAGCATTTT
NA	TRBV5-4	TRBJ1-2	NA	CASRLGAEYGYTF	TGTGCCAGCAGGTTGGGGGCTGAGTATGGCTACACCTTC
NA	TRBV27	TRBJ2-2	NA	CASSLLQGNTGELFF	TGTGCCAGCAGTTTATTACAGGGGAACACCGGGGAGCTGTTTTTT
NA	TRBV9	TRBJ1-3	NA	CASSERPAGNTIYF	TGTGCCAGCAGCGAGCGGCCGGCTGGAAACACCATATATTTT
NA	TRBV9	TRBJ2-5	NA	CASSPPRGGETQYF	TGTGCCAGCAGCCCTCCGCGAGGAGGAGAGACCCAGTACTTC
TRBD2	TRBV5-1	TRBJ2-2	NA	CASNGEGAGELFF	TGCGCCAGCAACGGGGAGGGCGCCGGGGAGCTGTTTTTT
NA	TRBV9	TRBJ1-4	NA	CASSVAGGTNEKLFF	TGTGCCAGCAGCGTAGCGGGAGGAACTAATGAAAAACTGTTTTTT
TRBD2	TRBV27	TRBJ2-1	once	CASSFVPPRAGGFRDEQFF	TGTGCCAGCAGTTTTGTTCCCCCCCGGGCGGGGGGATTCAGGGATGAGCAGTTCTTC
NA	TRBV4-2	TRBJ2-7	NA	CASSQERQGRDEQYF	TGTGCCAGCAGCCAAGAAAGGCAGGGGAGGGACGAGCAGTACTTC
NA	TRBV12-3/TRBV12-4	TRBJ1-1	NA	CASSSQGMGEAFF	TGTGCCAGCAGTTCTCAGGGTATGGGTGAAGCTTTCTTT
NA	TRBV20-1	TRBJ2-7	NA	CSANDLTYEQYF	TGCAGTGCTAATGACCTTACCTACGAGCAGTACTTC
TRBD2	TRBV2	TRBJ2-5	NA	CASSVGTSGGEETQYF	TGTGCCAGCAGTGTCGGGACTAGCGGGGGGGAAGAGACCCAGTACTTC
NA	TRBV4-2	TRBJ1-1	NA	CASSQDPPAGLSTEAFF	TGTGCCAGCAGCCAAGATCCCCCGGCAGGATTGAGCACTGAAGCTTTCTTT
TRBD1	TRBV10-3	TRBJ2-7	NA	CAITSGQEAGYEQYF	TGTGCCATCACCTCGGGACAGGAGGCCGGCTACGAGCAGTACTTC
NA	TRBV7-2	TRBJ2-3	NA	CASSLIQLLTDTQYF	TGTGCCAGCAGCTTAATCCAACTACTGACAGATACGCAGTATTTT
TRBD1	TRBV10-3	TRBJ2-7	once	CATSGGSLYEQYF	TGTGCCACCTCAGGGGGCTCCCTCTACGAGCAGTACTTC